This TCR beta chain emerged from a study of control samples from healthy donors and cancer patients. Measured with immunoSEQ multiplex PCR; TCRdb has only the in-frame clones, and not every one. This table has about 38,000 clones, around 82% appearing once. V was trimmed by 1 base and J by 4 bases, leaving 7 bases between them. Germline CDR1 and CDR2: MGHRA and YSYEKL. The CDR3 is 14 residues long. This rearrangement joins TRBV4-1 to TRBJ1-4, with unresolved D. The receptor comes from a woman aged 55-69 years with lung cancer. Sequencing input: PBMCs. CDR3 sequence reads: CASSQAQHNEKLFF. As DNA, the CDR3 is TGCGCCAGCAGCCAAGCCCAGCATAATGAAAAACTGTTTTTT.